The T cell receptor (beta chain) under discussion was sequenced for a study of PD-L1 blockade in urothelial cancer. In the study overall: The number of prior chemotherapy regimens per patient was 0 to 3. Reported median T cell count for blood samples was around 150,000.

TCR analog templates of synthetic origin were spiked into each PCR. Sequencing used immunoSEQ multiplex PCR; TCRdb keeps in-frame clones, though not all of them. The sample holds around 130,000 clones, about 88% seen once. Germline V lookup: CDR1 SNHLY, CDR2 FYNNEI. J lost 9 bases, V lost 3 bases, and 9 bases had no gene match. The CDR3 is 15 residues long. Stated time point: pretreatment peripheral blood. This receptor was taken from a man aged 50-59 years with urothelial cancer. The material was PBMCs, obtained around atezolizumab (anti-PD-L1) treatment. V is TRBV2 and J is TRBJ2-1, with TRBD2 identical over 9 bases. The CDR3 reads CASSDGGSGRPEQFF. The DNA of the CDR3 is TGTGCCAGCAGTGATGGCGGTAGCGGGAGACCTGAGCAGTTCTTC.